This T cell receptor (beta chain) was sequenced for a study of blood T cells in healthy people across ages. Study observations and caveats: There was a strong correlation between TCR beta diversity and naive T cell percentage.

The CDR3 has 19 residues. The V gene's germline CDR1 is SGHRS and CDR2 YFSETQ. J lost 11 bases, V lost 2 bases, and 21 bases had no gene match. A note on this clonotype: Its specificity is unknown.

Together with a sample-barcoded 5' primer, a J-beta primer mix was included in a second PCR lasting about 7 to 12 cycles. In TCRdb, the 5' RACE reads were re-called with MiXCR into one record per CDR3 protein. Here the sample spans over a million distinct CDR3 sequences, approximately 43% being singletons. This chain uses TRBV5-1 with TRBJ2-5; 13 bases map to TRBD2. The sample comprised blood. The clonotype originates from a woman aged 18-29 years in good health. Written as DNA, the CDR3 is TGCGCCAGCAGCTTACCGGGACAGGTTACTAGCGGGGGGGCAAATGAGCAGTACTTC. This translates into CASSLPGQVTSGGANEQYF.